This T cell receptor (beta chain) was recorded in a study of T cell responses to AZD1222 COVID-19 vaccine. Findings of the study overall: Just a handful of people given AZD1222 tested seropositive at baseline. Scientists sampled the repertoires only once the peak T cell response had passed.

Unmatched junction bases numbered 5, after V lost 6 bases and J lost 4 bases. CDR3 length: 13 residues. The germline V gene encodes CDR1 LNHDA and CDR2 SQIVND (reference sequence). Data came from immunoSEQ multiplex PCR; TCRdb stores just in-frame clones and leaves some out. The table shows about 160,000 clones, with 88% occurring only once. Only one count was recorded for this clone. The antigen remains unidentified. The V gene is TRBV19, the J gene TRBJ1-2; 7 positions agree with TRBD1. This TCR came from an adult who received the AZD1222 COVID-19 vaccine. The material was peripheral blood, obtained 28 days after the second AZD1222 dose. CDR3 DNA: TGTGCCAGTAGCGACAGGGCGGGCTATGGCTACACCTTC. This codes for CASSDRAGYGYTF.